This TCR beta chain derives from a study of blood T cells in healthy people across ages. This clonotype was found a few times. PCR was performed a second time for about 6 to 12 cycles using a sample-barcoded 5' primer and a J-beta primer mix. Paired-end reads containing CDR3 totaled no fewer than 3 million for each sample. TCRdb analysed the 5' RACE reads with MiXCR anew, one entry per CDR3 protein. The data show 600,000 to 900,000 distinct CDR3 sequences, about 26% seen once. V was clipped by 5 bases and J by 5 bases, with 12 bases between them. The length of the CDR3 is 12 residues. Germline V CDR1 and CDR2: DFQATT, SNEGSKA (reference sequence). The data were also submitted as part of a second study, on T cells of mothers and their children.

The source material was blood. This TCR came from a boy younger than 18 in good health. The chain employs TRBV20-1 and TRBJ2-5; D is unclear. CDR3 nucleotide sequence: TGCAGTGCTGGTGACCTCCGGGAGACCCAGTACTTC. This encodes CSAGDLRETQYF.